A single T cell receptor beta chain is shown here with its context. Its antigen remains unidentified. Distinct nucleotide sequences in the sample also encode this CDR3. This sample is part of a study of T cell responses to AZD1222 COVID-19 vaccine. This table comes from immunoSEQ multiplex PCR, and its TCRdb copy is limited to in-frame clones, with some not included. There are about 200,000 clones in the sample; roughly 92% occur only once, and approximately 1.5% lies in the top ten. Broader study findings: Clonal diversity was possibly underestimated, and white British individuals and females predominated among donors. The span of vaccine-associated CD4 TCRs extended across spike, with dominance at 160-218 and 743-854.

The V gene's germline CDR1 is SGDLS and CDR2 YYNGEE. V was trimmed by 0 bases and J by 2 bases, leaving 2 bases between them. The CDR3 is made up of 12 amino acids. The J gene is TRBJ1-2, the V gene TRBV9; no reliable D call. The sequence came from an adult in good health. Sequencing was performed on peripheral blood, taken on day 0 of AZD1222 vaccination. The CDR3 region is CASSVANYGYTF. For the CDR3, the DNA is TGTGCCAGCAGCGTAGCGAACTATGGCTACACCTTC.